Sequencing of this T cell receptor beta chain was carried out in a study of T cell responses to AZD1222 COVID-19 vaccine. Findings and caveats of the study: The donor group comprised mostly white British people and more females; the analysis possibly underestimated clonal diversity. Dominant CD4 TCR responses targeted spike regions 160-218 and 743-854. Spike-specific TCR depth and breadth grew after two AZD1222 doses.

Some clones are missing from TCRdb's copy, which holds only in-frame ones; the method was immunoSEQ multiplex PCR. The sample records 95,000 to 150,000 clones, roughly 88% being singletons. Note on this clone: Its specificity is unknown.

Germline assignment: CDR1 KGHSH and CDR2 LQKENI. Trimming took 5 bases from V and 8 from J, leaving 15 bases between them. CDR3 size: 13 residues. Material: peripheral blood, obtained on day 0 of AZD1222 vaccination. The chain joins TRBV18 to TRBJ1-2; D unclear. The sequence derives from an adult in good health. In nucleotides, the CDR3 is TGTGCCAGCTCAGAGGACCCCGTAAGCGGCTACACCTTC. This encodes CASSEDPVSGYTF.